The 3 T cell receptor beta chains given below trace back to one sample, sequenced in a study of blood T cells in healthy people across ages. A J-beta primer mix and a sample-barcoded 5' primer were used in a second PCR of about 7 to 12 cycles. TCRdb recomputed calls from the 5' RACE reads with MiXCR, one row per CDR3 protein. This sample has more than 1.4 million distinct CDR3 sequences, with roughly 40% found just once. Sequenced sample: blood. These receptors were obtained from a woman aged 18-29 years in good health.

This clonotype has only a few counts. The chain employs TRBV10-3 and TRBJ2-1, with 11 bases fitting TRBD2. Germline lookup yields CDR1 ENHRY and CDR2 SYGVKD. Trimming at V came to 2 bases and at J to 6 bases, leaving 3 bases not matched to a gene. CDR3 length: 15 residues. CDR3 nucleotides: TGTGCCATCAGTGAGGGTAGCGGGAGGGGCAATGAGCAGTTCTTC. As protein: CAISEGSGRGNEQFF.

The rearrangement uses TRBV9 and TRBJ1-1; TRBD1 matches at 9 bases. The junction had 6 bases not matched to a gene; V was cut back by 0 bases and J by 3 bases. CDR1 is SGDLS and CDR2 is YYNGEE in the germline V gene. The CDR3 spans 16 residues. CDR3 nucleotides: TGTGCCAGCAGCGTAGGTACGAGACAGGGGGACACTGAAGCTTTCTTT. It specifies CASSVGTRQGDTEAFF.

This clonotype was counted only a few times. The chain is built from TRBV6-1 and TRBJ2-5; 8 positions match TRBD1. The closer fit of TRBJ2-7 to the DNA end suggests the J call may be wrong. The CDR3 is 15 residues long. The germline CDR1 and CDR2 sequences are MNHNS and SASEGT. CDR3 DNA: TGTGCCAGCACCTTAGATCCGGGACAGGCAACCGAGCAGTACTTC. The encoded protein is CASTLDPGQATEQYF.